The present T cell receptor beta chain was sequenced within a study of immune characterization of retroperitoneal liposarcoma. The CDR3 totals 14 residues. V lost 5 bases to trimming and J lost 3 bases; unmatched junction nucleotides: 6. Germline CDR1 MNHEY, CDR2 SVGEGT. One entry per CDR3 protein, called by TCRdb with MiXCR from the PCR reads. The data contain 6,600 or so distinct CDR3 sequences, roughly 29% of them seen just once; the ten biggest clones take up roughly 26%. The origin of this receptor is a female donor with retroperitoneal liposarcoma. Source material: tumor tissue. This chain links TRBV6-2 or TRBV6-3 with TRBJ2-5; 7 bases are shared with TRBD1. CDR3 amino acids: CASSPLGTEETQYF. In nucleotides, the CDR3 is TGTGCCAGCAGTCCCTTGGGGACAGAAGAGACCCAGTACTTC.